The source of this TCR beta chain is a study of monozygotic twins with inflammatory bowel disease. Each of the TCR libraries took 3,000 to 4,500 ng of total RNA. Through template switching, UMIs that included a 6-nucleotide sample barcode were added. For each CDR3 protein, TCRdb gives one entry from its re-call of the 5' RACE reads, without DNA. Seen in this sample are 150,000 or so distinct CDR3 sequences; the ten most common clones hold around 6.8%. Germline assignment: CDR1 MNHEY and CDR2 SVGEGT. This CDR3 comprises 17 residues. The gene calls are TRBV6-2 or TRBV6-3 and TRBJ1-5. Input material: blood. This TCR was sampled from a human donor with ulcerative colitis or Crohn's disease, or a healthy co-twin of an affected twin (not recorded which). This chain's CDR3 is CASSSIGRFHSNQPQHF.